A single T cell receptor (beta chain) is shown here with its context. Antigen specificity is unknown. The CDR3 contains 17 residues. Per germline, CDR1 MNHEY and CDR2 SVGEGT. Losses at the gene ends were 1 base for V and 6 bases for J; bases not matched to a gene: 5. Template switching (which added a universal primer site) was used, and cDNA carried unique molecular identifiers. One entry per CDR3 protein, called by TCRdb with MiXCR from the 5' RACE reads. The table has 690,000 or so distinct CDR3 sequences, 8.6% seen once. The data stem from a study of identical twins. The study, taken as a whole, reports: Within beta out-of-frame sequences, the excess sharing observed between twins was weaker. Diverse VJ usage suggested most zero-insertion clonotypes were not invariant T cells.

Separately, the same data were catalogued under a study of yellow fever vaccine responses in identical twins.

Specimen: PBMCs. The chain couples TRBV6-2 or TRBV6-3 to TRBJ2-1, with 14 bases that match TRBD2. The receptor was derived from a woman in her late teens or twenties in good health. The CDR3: CASSYLGLAGVSNEQFF. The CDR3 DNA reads TGTGCCAGCAGTTACTTGGGACTAGCGGGAGTTAGCAATGAGCAGTTCTTC.